Here is one T cell receptor beta chain with its context. No antigen is known for it. This specimen belongs to a study of cytomegalovirus exposure and HLA in healthy donors. Study as a whole: The 100 to 150 validation repertoires matched the 500 to 750 first-cohort repertoires in platform, a later analysis reported. Study outcomes and limitations: First-cohort TCR clusters were later found to tend to co-occur in the approximately 110 validation repertoires. The dataset shows that most TCR sequences were rare, while some public TCRs occurred in many donors. The listing of roughly 160 TCR beta chains classed them as cytomegalovirus-associated.

The CDR3 runs 14 residues. Looked up from germline, CDR1 is SGHAT and CDR2 is FQNNGV. The V end lost 4 bases, the J end lost 5 bases, and 11 bases lay between the germline ends. Profiling relied on immunoSEQ multiplex PCR, and the TCRdb table lists in-frame clones only, not all of them. Among some 200,000 clones, roughly 86% were seen once, and the ten largest hold 6% to 8%. Source material: PBMCs. This clonotype was obtained from a man aged 25 to 40 in good health and CMV-seropositive. The V call is TRBV11-2, the J call TRBJ2-2; possible D gene TRBD1, 6 bases. The CDR3 DNA reads TGTGCCAGCAGCTCGATCCAGGGGACCGGGGAGCTGTTTTTT. Protein product: CASSSIQGTGELFF.